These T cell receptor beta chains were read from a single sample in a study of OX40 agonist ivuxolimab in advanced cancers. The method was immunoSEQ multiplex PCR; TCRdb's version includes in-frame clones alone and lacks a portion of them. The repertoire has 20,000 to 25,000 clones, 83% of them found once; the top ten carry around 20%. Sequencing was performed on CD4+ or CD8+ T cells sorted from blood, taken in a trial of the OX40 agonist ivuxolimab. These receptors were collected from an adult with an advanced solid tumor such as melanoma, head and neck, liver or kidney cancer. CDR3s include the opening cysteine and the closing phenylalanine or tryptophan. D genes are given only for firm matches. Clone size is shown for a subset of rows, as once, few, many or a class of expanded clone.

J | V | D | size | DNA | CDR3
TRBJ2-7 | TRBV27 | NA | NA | TGTGCCAGCAGAGGACTTGGGGGTGTTACCTACGAGCAGTACTTC | CASRGLGGVTYEQYF
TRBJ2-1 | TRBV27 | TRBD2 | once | TGTGCCAGCACCGGGACTAGCGGTAATGAGCAGTTCTTC | CASTGTSGNEQFF
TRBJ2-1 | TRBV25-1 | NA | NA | TGTGCCAGCAGTGGCATAGGGGGGGTCTACAATGAGCAGTTCTTC | CASSGIGGVYNEQFF
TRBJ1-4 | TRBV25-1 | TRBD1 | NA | TGTGCCAGCAGCAGGGGACAGGGATGGGAAAAACTGTTTTTT | CASSRGQGWEKLFF
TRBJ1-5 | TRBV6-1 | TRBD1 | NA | TGTGCCAGCAGTGATCACCTAGGTACAGGGGATGAACAGCCCCAGCATTTT | CASSDHLGTGDEQPQHF
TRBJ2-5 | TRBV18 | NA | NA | TGTGCCAGCTCACCGAGCGGAGAGACCCAGTACTTC | CASSPSGETQYF
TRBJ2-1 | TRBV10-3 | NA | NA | TGTGCCACACGAGGGGGAGTGGAAAACAATGAGCAGTTCTTC | CATRGGVENNEQFF
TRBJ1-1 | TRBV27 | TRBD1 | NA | TGTGCCAGCAGTTTGGGACAGGGGGTGTCTGAAGCTTTCTTT | CASSLGQGVSEAFF
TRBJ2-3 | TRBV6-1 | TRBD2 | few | TGTGCCAGCAGTGAGTTAGCGGGAGTAGCCCCAGATACGCAGTATTTT | CASSELAGVAPDTQYF
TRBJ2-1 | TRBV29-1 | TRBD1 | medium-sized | TGCAGCGTTGAACGGGACAGCTCCTACAATGAGCAGTTCTTC | CSVERDSSYNEQFF
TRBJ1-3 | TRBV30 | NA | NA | TGTGCCTGGAGTGTTGGTGCCTCTGGAAACACCATATATTTT | CAWSVGASGNTIYF
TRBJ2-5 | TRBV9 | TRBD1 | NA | TGTGCCAGCAGCGTAGGACAGGGCCCTCAAGAGACCCAGTACTTC | CASSVGQGPQETQYF
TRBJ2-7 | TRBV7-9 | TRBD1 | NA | TGTGCCAGCAGCTCTAGATTATTGGACAGGGGGTCCCACGAGCAGTACTTC | CASSSRLLDRGSHEQYF
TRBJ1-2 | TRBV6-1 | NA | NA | TGTGCCAGCAGTGATCTGGGCGGATACTATGGCTACACCTTC | CASSDLGGYYGYTF
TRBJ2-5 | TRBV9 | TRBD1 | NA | TGTGCCAGCAGTCCCGAAGGGGGCGGGGAGACCCAGTACTTC | CASSPEGGGETQYF
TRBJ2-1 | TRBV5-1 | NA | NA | TGCGCCAGCAGCTTGTCTGGACAGCCGCTCTTC | CASSLSGQPLF
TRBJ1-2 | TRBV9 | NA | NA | TGTGCCAGCAGCGAGGGGGGCGCGAGCGACTATGGCTACACCTTC | CASSEGGASDYGYTF
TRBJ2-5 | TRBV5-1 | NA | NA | TGCGCCAGCAGCCCACCGTTAGGAAGGGATCATCAAGAGACCCAGTACTTC | CASSPPLGRDHQETQYF
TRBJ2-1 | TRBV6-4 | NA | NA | TGTGCCAGCAGTGTAACGGCGGCCGATTACAATGAGCAGTTCTTC | CASSVTAADYNEQFF
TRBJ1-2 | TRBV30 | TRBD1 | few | TGTGCCTGGCAAAGGGGAGACAGGGGGAAGGGCTACACCTTC | CAWQRGDRGKGYTF
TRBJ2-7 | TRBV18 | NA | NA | TGTGCCAGCTCACCACTGAGGTCCGGCGAGCAGTACTTC | CASSPLRSGEQYF
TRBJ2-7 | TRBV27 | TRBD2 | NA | TGTGCCAGCCGACCGGGGGGAAGCGGCTACGAGCAGTACTTC | CASRPGGSGYEQYF
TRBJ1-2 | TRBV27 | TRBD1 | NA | TGTGCCAGCAGTCCACTCAACAGGGGGCATGACTACACCTTC | CASSPLNRGHDYTF
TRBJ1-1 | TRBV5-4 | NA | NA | TGTGCCAGCAGCTTGGGCGGGACGAACACTGAAGCTTTCTTT | CASSLGGTNTEAFF
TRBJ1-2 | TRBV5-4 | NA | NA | TGTGCCAGCAGCACCCCCCGGGAAATCCTTAACTATGGCTACACCTTC | CASSTPREILNYGYTF
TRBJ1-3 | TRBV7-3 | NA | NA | TGTGCCAGCAGCTTAGCGATCCAGGGAACGTCTGGAAACACCATATATTTT | CASSLAIQGTSGNTIYF
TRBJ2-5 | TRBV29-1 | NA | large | TGCAGCGTTGAAGGATCTCGGATAACCCAGTACTTC | CSVEGSRITQYF
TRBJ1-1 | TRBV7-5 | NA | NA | TGTGCCAGAAGCGACCGATGGTTCTCGAACACTGAAGCTTTCTTT | CARSDRWFSNTEAFF
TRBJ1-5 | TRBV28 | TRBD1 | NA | TGTGCCAGCAGCTTAACAGGGGGGAATCAGCCCCAGCATTTT | CASSLTGGNQPQHF
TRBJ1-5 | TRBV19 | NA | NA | TGTGCCAGTAATCCGACACCTTATAGCAATCAGCCCCAGCATTTT | CASNPTPYSNQPQHF
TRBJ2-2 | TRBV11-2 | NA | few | TGTGCCAGCAGCAACGGCCAACCCGGCGGGGAGCTGTTTTTT | CASSNGQPGGELFF
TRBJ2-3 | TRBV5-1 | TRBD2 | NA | TGCGCCAGCAGCCCAGCGGGGCCCACAGATACGCAGTATTTT | CASSPAGPTDTQYF
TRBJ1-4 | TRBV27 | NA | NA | TGTGCCAGCACCTCCGCGGGGGTCCTTGGTGAAAAACTGTTTTTT | CASTSAGVLGEKLFF
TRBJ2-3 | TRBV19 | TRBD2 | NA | TGTGCCAGTAGACGACGACTAGCGGGAGTACTAGATACGCAGTATTTT | CASRRRLAGVLDTQYF
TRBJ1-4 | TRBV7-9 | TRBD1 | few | TGTGCCAGCAGCCATCCCGGACAGGGTGGAAAACTGTTTTTT | CASSHPGQGGKLFF
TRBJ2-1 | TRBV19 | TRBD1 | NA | TGTGCCAGTAGTATAGATACAGGGGTGGTGAAAGGTGAGCAGTTCTTC | CASSIDTGVVKGEQFF
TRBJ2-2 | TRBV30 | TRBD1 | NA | TGTGCCTCCCTCCGGGACAGGGGGCGAACTTGGCCCGGGGAGCTGTTTTTT | CASLRDRGRTWPGELFF
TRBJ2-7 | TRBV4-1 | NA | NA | TGCGCCAGCAGCCAAGCAGAGACCTACGAGCAGTACTTC | CASSQAETYEQYF
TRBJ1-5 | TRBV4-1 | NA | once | TGCGCCAGCAGCCAGGGATCGGAATATCAGCCCCAGCATTTT | CASSQGSEYQPQHF
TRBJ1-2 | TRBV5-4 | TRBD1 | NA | TGTGCCAGCAGCTTGAAAGGGGGCGGCTATGGCTACACCTTC | CASSLKGGGYGYTF
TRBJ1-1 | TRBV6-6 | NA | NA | TGTGCCAGCACAAGGACAGAGCTGAACACTGAAGCTTTCTTT | CASTRTELNTEAFF
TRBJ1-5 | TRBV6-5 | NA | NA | TGTGCCAGCAGTTGGGGCCCCAATCAGCCCCAGCATTTT | CASSWGPNQPQHF
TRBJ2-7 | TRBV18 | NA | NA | TGTGCCAGCTCACCACCCGGGCCATTAGGTGGGTACGAGCAGTACTTC | CASSPPGPLGGYEQYF
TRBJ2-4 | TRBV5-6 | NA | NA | TGTGCCAGCAGCCCTAGGGCACGTGGTGGTGGAAACATTCAGTACTTC | CASSPRARGGGNIQYF
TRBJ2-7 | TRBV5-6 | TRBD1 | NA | TGTGCCAGCAGCGCGGGACAGGGCGAGCAGTACTTC | CASSAGQGEQYF
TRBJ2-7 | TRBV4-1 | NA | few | TGCGCCAGCAGCCAAGCCCAGAGATACGAGCAGTACTTC | CASSQAQRYEQYF